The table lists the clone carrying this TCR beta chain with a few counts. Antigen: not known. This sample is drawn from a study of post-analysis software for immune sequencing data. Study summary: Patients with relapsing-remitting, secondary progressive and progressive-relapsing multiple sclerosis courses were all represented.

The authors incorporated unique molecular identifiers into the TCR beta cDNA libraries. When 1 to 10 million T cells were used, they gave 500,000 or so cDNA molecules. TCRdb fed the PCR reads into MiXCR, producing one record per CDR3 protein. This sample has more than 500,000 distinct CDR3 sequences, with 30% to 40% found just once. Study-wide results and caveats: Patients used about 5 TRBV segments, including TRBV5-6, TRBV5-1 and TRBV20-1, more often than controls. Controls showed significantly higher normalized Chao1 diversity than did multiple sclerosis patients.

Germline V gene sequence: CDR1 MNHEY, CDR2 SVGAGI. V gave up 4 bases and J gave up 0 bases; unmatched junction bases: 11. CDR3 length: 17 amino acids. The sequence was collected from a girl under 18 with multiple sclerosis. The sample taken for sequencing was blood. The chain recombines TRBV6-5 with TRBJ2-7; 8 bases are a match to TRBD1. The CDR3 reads CASSSYLRDRSSYEQYF. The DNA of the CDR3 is TGTGCCAGCAGTTCTTACCTACGGGACAGGAGCTCCTACGAGCAGTACTTC.